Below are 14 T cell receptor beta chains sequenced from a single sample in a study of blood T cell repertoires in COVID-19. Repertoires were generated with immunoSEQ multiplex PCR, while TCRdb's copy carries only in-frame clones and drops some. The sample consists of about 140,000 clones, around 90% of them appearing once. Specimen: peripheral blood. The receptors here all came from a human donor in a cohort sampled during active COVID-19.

The CDR3 protein is CASSPTLGRSYGYTF. CDR3 DNA sequence: TGTGCCAGCAGCCCTACTCTGGGGCGCAGCTATGGCTACACCTTC. The V call is TRBV14, the J call TRBJ1-2; TRBD1 is a possible D gene (5 bases). CDR1 and CDR2 (germline): SGHDN, FVKESK. The CDR3 loop spans 15 amino acids. Between the trimmed V and J ends, which lost 4 bases and 4 bases, there was a span of 16 bases.

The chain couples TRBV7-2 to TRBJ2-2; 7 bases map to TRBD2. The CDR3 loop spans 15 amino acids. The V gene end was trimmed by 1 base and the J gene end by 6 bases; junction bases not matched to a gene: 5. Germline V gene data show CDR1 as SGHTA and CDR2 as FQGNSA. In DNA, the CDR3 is TGTGCCAGCAGCTTAGGACTAGCTGTTGCCGGGGAGCTGTTTTTT. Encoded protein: CASSLGLAVAGELFF.

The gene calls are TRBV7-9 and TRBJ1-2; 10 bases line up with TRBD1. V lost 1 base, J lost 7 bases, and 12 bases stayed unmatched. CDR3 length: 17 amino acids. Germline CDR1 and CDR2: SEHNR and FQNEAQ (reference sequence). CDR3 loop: CASSLGGPGQGIGGYTF. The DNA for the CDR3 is TGTGCCAGCAGCTTAGGGGGTCCGGGACAGGGGATCGGTGGCTACACCTTC.

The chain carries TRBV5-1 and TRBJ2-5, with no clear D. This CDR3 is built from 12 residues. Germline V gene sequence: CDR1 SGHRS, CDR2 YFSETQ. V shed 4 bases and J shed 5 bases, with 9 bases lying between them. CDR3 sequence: CASSPKRETQYF. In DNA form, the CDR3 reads TGCGCCAGCAGCCCTAAACGGGAGACCCAGTACTTC.

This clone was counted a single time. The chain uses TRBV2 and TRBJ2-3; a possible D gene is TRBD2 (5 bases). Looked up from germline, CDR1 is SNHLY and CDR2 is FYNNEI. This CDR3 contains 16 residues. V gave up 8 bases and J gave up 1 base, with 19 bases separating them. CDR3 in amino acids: CASAPRPGIGTDTQYF. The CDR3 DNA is TGTGCCAGCGCTCCCAGGCCGGGGATCGGCACAGATACGCAGTATTTT. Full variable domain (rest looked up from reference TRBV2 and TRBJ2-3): EPEVTQTPSHQVTQMGQEVILRCVPISNHLYFYWYRQILGQKVEFLVSFYNNEISEKSEIFDDQFSVERPDGSNFTLKIRSTKLEDSAMYFCASAPRPGIGTDTQYFGPGTRLTVL.

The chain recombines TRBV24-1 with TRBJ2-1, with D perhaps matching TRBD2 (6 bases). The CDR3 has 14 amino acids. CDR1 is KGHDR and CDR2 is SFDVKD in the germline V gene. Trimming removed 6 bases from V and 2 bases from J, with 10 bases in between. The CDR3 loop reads CATSTAGAYNEQFF. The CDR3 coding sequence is TGTGCCACCAGTACAGCGGGCGCCTACAATGAGCAGTTCTTC.

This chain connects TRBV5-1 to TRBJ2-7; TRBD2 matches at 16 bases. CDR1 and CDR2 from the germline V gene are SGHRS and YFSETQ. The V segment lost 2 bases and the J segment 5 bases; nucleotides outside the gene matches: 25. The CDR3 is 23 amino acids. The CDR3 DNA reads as TGCGCCAGCAGCTTACGGAAGTCCCCGAAGGGGACTAGCGGGAGGGCCTTCGTGAACGAGCAGTACTTC. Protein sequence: CASSLRKSPKGTSGRAFVNEQYF. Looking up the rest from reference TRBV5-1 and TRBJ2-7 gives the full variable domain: KAGVTQTPRYLIKTRGQQVTLSCSPISGHRSVSWYQQTPGQGLQFLFEYFSETQRNKGNFPGRFSGRQFSNSRSEMNVSTLELGDSALYLCASSLRKSPKGTSGRAFVNEQYFGPGTRLTVT.

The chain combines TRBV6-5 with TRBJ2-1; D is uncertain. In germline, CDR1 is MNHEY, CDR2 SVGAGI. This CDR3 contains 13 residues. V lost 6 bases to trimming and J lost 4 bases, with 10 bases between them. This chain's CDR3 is CASSRKQYNEQFF. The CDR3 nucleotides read TGTGCCAGCAGCCGAAAACAGTACAATGAGCAGTTCTTC.

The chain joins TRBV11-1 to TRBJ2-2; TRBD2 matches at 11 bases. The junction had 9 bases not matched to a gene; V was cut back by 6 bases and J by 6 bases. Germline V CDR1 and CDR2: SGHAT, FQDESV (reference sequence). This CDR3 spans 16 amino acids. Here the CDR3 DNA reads TGTGCCAGCAGTCTTAGCGGGGGGGCCGCGGCCGGGGAGCTGTTTTTT. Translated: CASSLSGGAAAGELFF.

CDR3 in DNA: TGTGCCAGCAGTCCAGGGAGGGTCATCACCACAGATACGCAGTATTTT. It translates to CASSPGRVITTDTQYF. The chain joins TRBV28 to TRBJ2-3, with TRBD2 identical over 7 bases. The CDR3 is 16 amino acids. V lost 5 bases to trimming and J lost 2 bases; unmatched junction nucleotides: 10. CDR1 is MDHEN, CDR2 SYDVKM, per germline.

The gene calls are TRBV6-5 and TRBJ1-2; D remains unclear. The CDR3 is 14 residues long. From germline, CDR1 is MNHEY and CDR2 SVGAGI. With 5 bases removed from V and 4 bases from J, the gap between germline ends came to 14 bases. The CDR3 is CASSPSDGLYGYTF. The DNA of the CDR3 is TGTGCCAGCAGTCCCTCGGACGGACTCTATGGCTACACCTTC.

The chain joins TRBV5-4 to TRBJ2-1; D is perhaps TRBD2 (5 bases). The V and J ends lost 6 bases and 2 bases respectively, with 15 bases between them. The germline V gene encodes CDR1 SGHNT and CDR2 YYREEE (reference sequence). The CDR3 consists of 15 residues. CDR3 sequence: CASTPMTTTYNEQFF. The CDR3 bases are TGTGCCAGCACTCCGATGACTACAACCTACAATGAGCAGTTCTTC.

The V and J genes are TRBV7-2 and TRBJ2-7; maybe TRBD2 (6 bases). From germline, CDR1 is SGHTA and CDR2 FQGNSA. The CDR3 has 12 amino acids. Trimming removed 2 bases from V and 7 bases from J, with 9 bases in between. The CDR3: CASSLRAGEQYF. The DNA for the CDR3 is TGTGCCAGCAGCTTAAGGGCGGGGGAGCAGTACTTC.

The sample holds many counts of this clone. The CDR3 is CASSWTAGRNTEAFF. The CDR3 coding sequence is TGTGCCAGCAGCTGGACGGCAGGGCGGAACACTGAAGCTTTCTTT. The chain carries TRBV11-2 and TRBJ1-1; D perhaps matches TRBD1 (5 bases). The CDR3 consists of 15 residues. CDR1 is SGHAT and CDR2 is FQNNGV in the germline V gene. Trimming shortened V by 4 bases and J by 1 base, and 13 bases separated the two germline ends.